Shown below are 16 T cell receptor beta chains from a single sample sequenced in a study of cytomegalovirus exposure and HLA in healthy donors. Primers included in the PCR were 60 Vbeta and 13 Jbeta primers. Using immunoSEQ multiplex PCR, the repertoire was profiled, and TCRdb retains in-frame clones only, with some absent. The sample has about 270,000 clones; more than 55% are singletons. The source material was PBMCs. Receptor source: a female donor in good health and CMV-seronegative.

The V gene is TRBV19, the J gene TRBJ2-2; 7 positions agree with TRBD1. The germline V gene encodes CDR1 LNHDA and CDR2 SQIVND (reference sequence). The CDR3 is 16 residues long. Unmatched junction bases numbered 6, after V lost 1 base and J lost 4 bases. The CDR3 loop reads CASSIVPGQITGELFF. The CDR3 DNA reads TGTGCCAGTAGTATAGTACCGGGACAGATCACCGGGGAGCTGTTTTTT.

The CDR3 DNA sequence: TGCGCCAGCAGAGGGACTAGCGGGACCTACGAGCAGTACTTC. Translation gives CASRGTSGTYEQYF. V gene TRBV5-1 combines with J gene TRBJ2-5, with 13 bases aligning to TRBD2. The DNA end lines up better with TRBJ2-7; the J call may be wrong. The germline CDR1 and CDR2 sequences are SGHRS and YFSETQ. This CDR3 has 14 amino acids.

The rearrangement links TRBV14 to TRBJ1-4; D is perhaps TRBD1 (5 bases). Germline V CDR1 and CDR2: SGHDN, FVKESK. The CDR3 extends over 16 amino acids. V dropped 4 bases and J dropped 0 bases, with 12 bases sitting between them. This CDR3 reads CASSPGLIATNEKLFF. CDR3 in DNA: TGTGCCAGCAGCCCGGGACTGATCGCAACTAATGAAAAACTGTTTTTT.

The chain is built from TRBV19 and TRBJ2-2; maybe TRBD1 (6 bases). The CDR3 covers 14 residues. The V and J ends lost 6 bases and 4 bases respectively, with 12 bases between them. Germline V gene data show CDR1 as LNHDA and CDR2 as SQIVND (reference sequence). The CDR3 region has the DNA TGTGCCAGTAGGCTAAGACAGGCCACCGGGGAGCTGTTTTTT. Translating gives CASRLRQATGELFF.

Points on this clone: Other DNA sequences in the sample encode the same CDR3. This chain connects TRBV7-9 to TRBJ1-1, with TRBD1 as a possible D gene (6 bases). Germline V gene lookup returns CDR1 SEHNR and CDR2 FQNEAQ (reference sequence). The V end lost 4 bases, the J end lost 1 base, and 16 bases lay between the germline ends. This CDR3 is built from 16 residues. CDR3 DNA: TGTGCCAGCAGCTCGAGGAAGACAGGACCGAACACTGAAGCTTTCTTT. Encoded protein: CASSSRKTGPNTEAFF.

DNA of the CDR3: TGCGCCAGCGGGGGGGGCGGAACCTACGAGCAGTACTTC. Residues: CASGGGGTYEQYF. The V gene is TRBV5-1, the J gene TRBJ2-7; D might be TRBD2 (7 bases). Trimming removed 7 bases from V and 2 bases from J, with 13 bases in between. Germline CDR1 SGHRS, CDR2 YFSETQ. This CDR3 comprises 13 residues.

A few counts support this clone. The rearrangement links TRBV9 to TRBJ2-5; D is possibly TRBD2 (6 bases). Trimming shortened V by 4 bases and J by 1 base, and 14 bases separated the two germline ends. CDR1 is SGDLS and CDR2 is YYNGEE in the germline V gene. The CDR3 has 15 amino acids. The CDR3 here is CASSPGTYTQETQYF. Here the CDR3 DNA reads TGTGCCAGCAGCCCCGGGACTTACACCCAAGAGACCCAGTACTTC.

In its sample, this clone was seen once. The CDR3 DNA reads as TGTGCCAGCAGTTACTCACAGGGTGGAACTTTCTTT. Amino acid sequence: CASSYSQGGTFF. The V gene is TRBV6-5, the J gene TRBJ1-1, with D perhaps matching TRBD1 (6 bases). V lost 0 bases, J lost 12 bases, and 11 bases lay in between. Per germline, CDR1 MNHEY and CDR2 SVGAGI. The CDR3 spans 12 residues.

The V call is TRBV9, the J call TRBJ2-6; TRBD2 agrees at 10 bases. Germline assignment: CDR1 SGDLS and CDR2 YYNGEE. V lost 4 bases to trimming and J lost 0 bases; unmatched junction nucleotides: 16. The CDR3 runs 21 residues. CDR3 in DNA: TGTGCCAGCAGCCCCGTACTAGCGGGACCGATCCTCTACTCTGGGGCCAACGTCCTGACTTTC. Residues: CASSPVLAGPILYSGANVLTF.

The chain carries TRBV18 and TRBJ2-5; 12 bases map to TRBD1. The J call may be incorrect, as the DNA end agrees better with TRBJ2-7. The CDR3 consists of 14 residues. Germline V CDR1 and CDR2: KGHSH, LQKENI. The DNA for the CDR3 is TGTGCCAGCTCACGGGACAGGGGGCTCAACGAGCAGTACTTC. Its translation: CASSRDRGLNEQYF.

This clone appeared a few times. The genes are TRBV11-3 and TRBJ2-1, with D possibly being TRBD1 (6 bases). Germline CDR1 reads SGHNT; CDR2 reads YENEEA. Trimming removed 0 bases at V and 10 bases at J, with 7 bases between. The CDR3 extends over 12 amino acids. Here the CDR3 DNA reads TGTGCCAGCAGCTTAGATCAGGGGGAGCAGTTCTTC. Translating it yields CASSLDQGEQFF.

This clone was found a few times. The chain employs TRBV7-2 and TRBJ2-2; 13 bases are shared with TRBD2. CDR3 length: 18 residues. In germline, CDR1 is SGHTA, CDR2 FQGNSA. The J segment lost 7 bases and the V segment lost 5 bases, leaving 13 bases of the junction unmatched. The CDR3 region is CASSPGTSGNPFGGELFF. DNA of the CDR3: TGTGCCAGCAGCCCCGGGACTAGCGGGAACCCCTTCGGCGGGGAGCTGTTTTTT.

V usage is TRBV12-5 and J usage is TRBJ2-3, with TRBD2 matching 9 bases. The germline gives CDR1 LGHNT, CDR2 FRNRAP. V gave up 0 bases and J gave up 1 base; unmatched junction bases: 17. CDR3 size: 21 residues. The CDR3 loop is CASGLVVPIAGAKSGTDTQYF. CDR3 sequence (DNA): TGTGCTAGTGGTTTGGTGGTACCGATAGCGGGAGCTAAGTCGGGCACAGATACGCAGTATTTT.

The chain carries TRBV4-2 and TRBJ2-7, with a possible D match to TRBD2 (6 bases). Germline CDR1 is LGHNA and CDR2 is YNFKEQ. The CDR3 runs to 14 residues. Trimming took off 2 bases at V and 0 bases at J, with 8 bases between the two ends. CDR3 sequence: CASSQLASSYEQYF. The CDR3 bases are TGTGCCAGCAGCCAACTAGCGAGCTCCTACGAGCAGTACTTC.

DNA of the CDR3: TGTGCCAGCAGTGCCATCCCTCCGACTAGCGGGGAGTACAATGAGCAGTTCTTC. Its translation: CASSAIPPTSGEYNEQFF. The V call is TRBV25-1, the J call TRBJ2-1; TRBD2 agrees at 11 bases. The CDR3 is made up of 18 amino acids. The germline V gene encodes CDR1 MGHDK and CDR2 SYGVNS. Trimming removed 4 bases from V and 4 bases from J; junction bases left unmatched: 12. Looking up the rest from reference TRBV25-1 and TRBJ2-1 gives the full variable domain: EADIYQTPRYLVIGTGKKITLECSQTMGHDKMYWYQQDPGMELHLIHYSYGVNSTEKGDLSSESTVSRIRTEHFPLTLESARPSHTSQYLCASSAIPPTSGEYNEQFFGPGTRLTVL.

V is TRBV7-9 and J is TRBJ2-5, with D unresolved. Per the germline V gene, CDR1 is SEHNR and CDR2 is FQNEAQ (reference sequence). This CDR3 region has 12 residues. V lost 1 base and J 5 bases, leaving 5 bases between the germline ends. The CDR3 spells CASSLGLETQYF. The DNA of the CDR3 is TGTGCCAGCAGCTTAGGTCTCGAGACCCAGTACTTC.